Sequencing of this T cell receptor (beta chain) was carried out in a study of identical twins. Notes on the study in general: Out-of-frame TCR alpha sharing in monozygotic twins exceeded recombination model predictions.

TCRdb used MiXCR to reprocess the 5' RACE reads, holding one entry per CDR3 protein. The sample yields just over 500,000 distinct CDR3 sequences, about 20% seen once. About this clonotype: Antigen unknown.

The CDR3 sequence is 14 residues long. The same specimen was also included in a second study, on T cells expressing NK-cell markers.

The source material was CD4+ T cells sorted from blood. The TCR comes from a woman under 30 in good health. The genes are TRBV12-3 or TRBV12-4 and TRBJ2-7; D might be TRBD2 (6 bases). This CDR3 reads CATKKDYGTYEQYF. The CDR3 coding sequence is TGTGCTACGAAGAAGGACTATGGAACCTACGAGCAGTACTTC.